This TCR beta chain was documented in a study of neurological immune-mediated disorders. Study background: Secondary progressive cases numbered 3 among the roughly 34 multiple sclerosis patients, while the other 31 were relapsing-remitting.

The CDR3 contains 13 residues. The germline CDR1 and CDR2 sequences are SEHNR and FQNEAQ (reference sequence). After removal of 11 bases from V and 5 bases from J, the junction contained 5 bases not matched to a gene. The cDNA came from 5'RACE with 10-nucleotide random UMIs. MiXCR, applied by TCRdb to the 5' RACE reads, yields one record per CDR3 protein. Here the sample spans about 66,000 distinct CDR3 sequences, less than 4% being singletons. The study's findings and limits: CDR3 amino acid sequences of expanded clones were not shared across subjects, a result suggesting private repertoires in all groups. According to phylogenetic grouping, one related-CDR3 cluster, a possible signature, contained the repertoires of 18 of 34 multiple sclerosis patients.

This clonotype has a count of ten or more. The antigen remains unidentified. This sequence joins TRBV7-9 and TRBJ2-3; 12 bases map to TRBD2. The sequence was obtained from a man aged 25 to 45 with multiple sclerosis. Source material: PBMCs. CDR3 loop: CAGGLAGQDTQYF. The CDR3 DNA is TGTGCCGGAGGACTAGCGGGACAAGATACGCAGTATTTT.